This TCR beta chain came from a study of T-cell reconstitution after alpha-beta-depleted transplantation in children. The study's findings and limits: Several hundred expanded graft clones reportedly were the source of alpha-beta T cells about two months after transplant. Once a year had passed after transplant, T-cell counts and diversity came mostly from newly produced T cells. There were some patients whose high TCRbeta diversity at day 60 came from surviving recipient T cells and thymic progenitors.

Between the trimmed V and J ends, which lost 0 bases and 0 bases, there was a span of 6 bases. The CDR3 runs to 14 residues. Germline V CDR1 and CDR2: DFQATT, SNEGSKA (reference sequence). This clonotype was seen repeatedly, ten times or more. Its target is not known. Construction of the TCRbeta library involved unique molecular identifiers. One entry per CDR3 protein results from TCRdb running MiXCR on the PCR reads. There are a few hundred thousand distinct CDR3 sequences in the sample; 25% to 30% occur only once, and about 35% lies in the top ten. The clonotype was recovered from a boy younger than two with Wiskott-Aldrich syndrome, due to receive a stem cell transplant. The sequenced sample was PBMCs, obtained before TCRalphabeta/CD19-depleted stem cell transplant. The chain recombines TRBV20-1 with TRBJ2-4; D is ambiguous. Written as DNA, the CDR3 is TGCAGTGCTAGAGAAAGCCCAGCCAAAAACATTCAGTACTTC. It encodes CSARESPAKNIQYF.